The sequence of this TCR beta chain was determined in a study of blood T cells in healthy people across ages. For the study at large: The capture of about one barcoded beta molecule per two T cells was achieved by template switching. Regarding the study as a whole: Unsorted PBMCs blocked a conclusive comparison of naive and antigen-experienced cells. Diversity was higher, and naive CD4+ cells more numerous, in long-lived donors than in aged donors. Nothing was known about donor CMV status, and this possibly confounded expanded clonotype changes.

In the case of this clonotype: Its specificity is unknown.

A second about 6 to 11 cycle PCR used barcoded and J-beta primers. A single record per CDR3 protein comes from TCRdb applying MiXCR to the 5' RACE reads. The sample lists some 1,800,000 distinct CDR3 sequences, roughly 43% occurring once. The specimen was blood. This TCR was sampled from a human donor in good health.

CDR3 DNA sequence: TGCGCCAGCAGCTCGCAGGTAGGCTCCTACAATGAGCAGTTCTTC. This codes for CASSSQVGSYNEQFF. This chain connects TRBV5-1 to TRBJ2-1, with D hard to call. The CDR3 covers 15 residues. Trimming removed 3 bases from V and 0 bases from J, with 10 bases in between. Germline-derived CDR1 and CDR2 are SGHRS and YFSETQ.